This TCR beta chain was sequenced for a study of beta chain features in type 1 diabetes. About this clone: Its antigen is unidentified.

Broader study findings: Across all four CD4+ subsets, people with type 1 diabetes showed modestly shorter TCRB CDR3s.

V was clipped by 2 bases and J by 0 bases, with 14 bases between them. The CDR3 covers 18 residues. Germline CDR1 reads SEHNR; CDR2 reads FQNEAQ (reference sequence). Sequenced material consisted of expressed TCRB transcripts (all of the isolated RNA was reverse transcribed). Repertoires were generated with immunoSEQ multiplex PCR, while TCRdb's copy carries only in-frame clones and drops some. The table has around 300,000 clones, approximately 9.9% seen once; the top ten hold just over 0.015%. The specimen sequenced was naive CD4+ T cells from blood. The clonotype originates from a woman aged 25 to 39 in good health. The gene calls are TRBV7-9 and TRBJ2-6, with a possible D match to TRBD1 (6 bases). CDR3 loop: CASSLRGGLSSGANVLTF. The CDR3 nucleotides are TGTGCCAGCAGCTTAAGAGGGGGTTTAAGCTCTGGGGCCAACGTCCTGACTTTC. Using reference TRBV7-9 and TRBJ2-6 for the parts outside the CDR3, the full variable domain is DTGVSQNPRHKITKRGQNVTFRCDPISEHNRLYWYRQTLGQGPEFLTYFQNEAQLEKSRLLSDRFSAERPKGSFSTLEIQRTEQGDSAMYLCASSLRGGLSSGANVLTFGAGSRLTVL.